One and the same sample provided the 12 T cell receptor beta chains below, sequenced in a study of T cells in tuberculosis (dated 2018 in TCRdb). The library was prepared using the immunoSEQ multiplex PCR assay. The clones in this table, taken by TCRdb from immuneACCESS, are in-frame only. Not every clone is retained; where verified, under half of the shortfall comes from an unresolved V gene, and the cause of the rest is unknown. The table for this sample lists roughly 34,000 clones; 85% to 95% of them were counted only once. The biggest ten clones account for 6% to 8% of the sample. The specimen sequenced was PBMCs. These receptors all stem from a donor under 30 with latent tuberculosis or without tuberculosis infection. Some clones in this sample may be carry-over from other donors' samples.

Here the CDR3 DNA reads TGTGCCTGGAGTCGCGCAGGGGGCTCTGGAAACACCATATATTTT. It encodes CAWSRAGGSGNTIYF. The chain is built from TRBV30 and TRBJ1-3; 7 positions match TRBD1. The germline V gene encodes CDR1 GTSNPN and CDR2 SVGIG (reference sequence). The length of the CDR3 is 15 residues. After removal of 2 bases from V and 0 bases from J, the junction contained 4 bases not matched to a gene.

This clone was seen a single time. The chain recombines TRBV7-7 with TRBJ2-7; a weak D match, TRBD2 (5 bases). Germline values: CDR1 SSHAT, CDR2 FNYEAQ (reference sequence). The CDR3 loop spans 14 amino acids. The V gene lost 1 base and the J gene lost 3 bases, with 10 bases spanning the gap. The CDR3 region has the DNA TGTGCCAGCAGCTTAGTGGCGGGCAGCTACGAGCAGTACTTC. Translated, it gives CASSLVAGSYEQYF. Full variable domain (rest looked up from reference TRBV7-7 and TRBJ2-7): GAGVSQSPRYKVTKRGQDVTLRCDPISSHATLYWYQQALGQGPEFLTYFNYEAQPDKSGLPSDRFSAERPEGSISTLTIQRTEQRDSAMYRCASSLVAGSYEQYFGPGTRLTVT.

This clone appeared a single time. The rearrangement uses TRBV19 and TRBJ2-1; 10 bases align to TRBD2. The CDR3 has 15 residues. Germline CDR1 LNHDA, CDR2 SQIVND (reference sequence). V shed 3 bases and J 8 bases; nucleotides not matched to a gene: 7. CDR3 sequence: CASSMTSGSRYEQFF. CDR3 DNA sequence: TGTGCCAGTAGTATGACTAGCGGGTCAAGGTATGAGCAGTTCTTC.

The chain links TRBV23-1 to TRBJ1-5; 7 nucleotides agree with TRBD1. TRBV23-1 has ORF status, its function being uncertain. Losses at the gene ends were 6 bases for V and 3 bases for J; bases not matched to a gene: 5. The CDR3 runs to 14 residues. CDR3 coding DNA: TGCGCCAGCAGGCCAGACAGGGTCAATCAGCCCCAGCATTTT. Protein product: CASRPDRVNQPQHF.

This chain connects TRBV7-8 to TRBJ2-7; TRBD1 might be the D (6 bases). Germline CDR1 SGHVS, CDR2 FQNEAQ. The CDR3 has 16 residues. Trimming stripped 4 bases from V and 2 bases from J, with 18 bases between. CDR3: CASSSPGATGTYEQYF. CDR3 nucleotides: TGTGCCAGCAGCTCCCCAGGGGCAACCGGTACCTACGAGCAGTACTTC.

The J gene is TRBJ2-7, the V gene TRBV9, with 9 bases lining up with TRBD1. This CDR3 is built from 15 residues. Germline V CDR1 and CDR2: SGDLS, YYNGEE. After removal of 7 bases from V and 5 bases from J, the junction contained 13 bases not matched to a gene. CDR3 in amino acids: CASAPHGTGINEQYF. DNA for the CDR3: TGTGCCAGCGCCCCCCACGGGACAGGGATCAACGAGCAGTACTTC. Full variable domain (outside the CDR3, taken from reference TRBV9 and TRBJ2-7): DSGVTQTPKHLITATGQRVTLRCSPRSGDLSVYWYQQSLDQGLQFLIQYYNGEERAKGNILERFSAQQFPDLHSELNLSSLELGDSALYFCASAPHGTGINEQYFGPGTRLTVT.

The V call is TRBV5-1, the J call TRBJ2-1; a weak D match, TRBD2 (6 bases). This CDR3 comprises 16 residues. Germline V lookup: CDR1 SGHRS, CDR2 YFSETQ. V was cut by 4 bases and J by 7 bases, with 21 bases left in between. This chain's CDR3 is CASSPRVFGGVNEQFF. The CDR3 nucleotides are TGCGCCAGCAGCCCGCGAGTCTTCGGGGGAGTTAATGAGCAGTTCTTC.

CDR3 loop: CASSIPRGQGKLFF. CDR3 in DNA: TGTGCCAGTAGTATACCAAGGGGCCAGGGGAAACTGTTTTTT. The V and J genes are TRBV19 and TRBJ1-4; D perhaps matches TRBD1 (6 bases). The ends were cut back, 2 bases at V and 11 bases at J, with 15 bases in the middle. The germline V gene has CDR1 LNHDA and CDR2 SQIVND (reference sequence). The length of the CDR3 is 14 residues.

CDR3 DNA: TGTGCCAGCAGTGCCCTAGGACAGGGGCCAAACACCATATATTTT. Its translation is CASSALGQGPNTIYF. The chain is built from TRBV6-1 and TRBJ1-3, with 9 bases lining up with TRBD1. CDR1 is MNHNS and CDR2 is SASEGT in the germline V gene. This CDR3 has 15 amino acids. V dropped 4 bases and J dropped 6; count of bases not matched to a gene: 7.

The chain is built from TRBV9 and TRBJ2-1; 13 bases map to TRBD2. From germline, CDR1 is SGDLS and CDR2 YYNGEE. The V and J ends lost 4 bases and 8 bases, in that order; junction bases with no gene match: 12. The CDR3 has 17 amino acids. DNA of the CDR3: TGTGCCAGCAGCCCACGGGGACTAGCGGGGACATACGATGAGCAGTTCTTC. Amino acids: CASSPRGLAGTYDEQFF.

The chain recombines TRBV25-1 with TRBJ1-1, with 9 bases aligning to TRBD1. The CDR3 consists of 14 residues. Germline lookup yields CDR1 MGHDK and CDR2 SYGVNS. J lost 4 bases, V lost 6 bases, and 6 bases had no gene match. The CDR3 DNA reads as TGTGCCAGCAGGACAGGGGGTTTGAGCACTGAAGCTTTCTTT. Encoded protein: CASRTGGLSTEAFF.

The chain has TRBV6-5 and TRBJ1-3; TRBD1 matches at 8 bases. Germline-derived CDR1 and CDR2 are MNHEY and SVGAGI. Trimming at V came to 6 bases and at J to 0 bases, leaving 4 bases not matched to a gene. The CDR3 totals 15 residues. CDR3 in amino acids: CASRQGVISGNTIYF. CDR3 bases: TGTGCCAGCAGACAGGGGGTTATCTCTGGAAACACCATATATTTT.